The present T cell receptor (beta chain) was sequenced within a study of blood T cell repertoires in COVID-19. Overall study: Samples came from the United States, Italy and Spain, spanning acute and convalescent COVID-19. The analysed material was cDNA or gDNA that came from T cells, B-cell-depleted T cells, or PBMCs.

Some clones are missing from TCRdb's copy, which holds only in-frame ones; the method was immunoSEQ multiplex PCR. This sample has roughly 300,000 clones, with about 90% found just once. The receptor comes from a woman aged 50 to 60 who had recovered from COVID-19. Sequencing input: peripheral blood.

In nucleotides, the CDR3 is TGCAGCGTTGAAGATCTGGAGCGCAAGACTGAAGCTTTCTTT. Translation gives CSVEDLERKTEAFF. This chain joins TRBV29-1 and TRBJ1-1; D not resolved. Germline V gene lookup returns CDR1 SQVTM and CDR2 ANQGSEA. CDR3 size: 14 residues. Between the trimmed V and J ends, which lost 0 bases and 5 bases, there was a span of 13 bases.